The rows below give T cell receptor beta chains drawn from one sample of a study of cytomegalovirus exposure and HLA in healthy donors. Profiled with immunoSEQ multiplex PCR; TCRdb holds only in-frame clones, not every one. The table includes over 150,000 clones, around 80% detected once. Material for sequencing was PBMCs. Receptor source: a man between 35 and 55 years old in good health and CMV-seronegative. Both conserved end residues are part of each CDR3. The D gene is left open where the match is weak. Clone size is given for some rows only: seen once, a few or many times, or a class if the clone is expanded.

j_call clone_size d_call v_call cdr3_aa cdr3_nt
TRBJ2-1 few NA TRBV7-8 CASSLEKAGHNEQFF TGTGCCAGCAGCTTAGAGAAGGCAGGGCACAATGAGCAGTTCTTC
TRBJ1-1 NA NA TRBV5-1 CASSLTGNTEAFF TGCGCCAGCAGCTTGACCGGGAACACTGAAGCTTTCTTT
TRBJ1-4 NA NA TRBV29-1 CSVEVGQLKNEKLFF TGCAGCGTTGAAGTGGGCCAGCTAAAGAATGAAAAACTGTTTTTT
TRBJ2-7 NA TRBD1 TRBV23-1 CASSMGTEPFSYEQYF TGCGCCAGCAGTATGGGGACAGAACCCTTCTCCTACGAGCAGTACTTC
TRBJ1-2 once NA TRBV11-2 CASSLDRGDGYTF TGTGCCAGCAGCTTAGATCGGGGGGACGGCTACACCTTC
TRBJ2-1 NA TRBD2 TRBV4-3 CASSQEASGPPHRQFF TGCGCCAGCAGCCAAGAAGCTAGCGGGCCTCCACATAGGCAGTTCTTC
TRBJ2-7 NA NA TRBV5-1 CASSARGSYEQYF TGCGCCAGCAGCGCACGAGGATCCTACGAGCAGTACTTC
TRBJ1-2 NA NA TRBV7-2 CASSLRQRAGGYTF TGTGCCAGCAGCTTAAGGCAACGGGCGGGAGGCTACACCTTC
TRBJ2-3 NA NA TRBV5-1 CASSLRLAHSTDTQYF TGCGCCAGCAGCTTAAGGCTAGCGCATAGCACAGATACGCAGTATTTT
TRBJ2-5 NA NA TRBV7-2 CASSREETQYF TGTGCCAGCAGCAGAGAAGAGACCCAGTACTTC
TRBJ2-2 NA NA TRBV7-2 CASSLGLAFTGELFF TGTGCCAGCAGCTTAGGGCTGGCCTTCACCGGGGAGCTGTTTTTT
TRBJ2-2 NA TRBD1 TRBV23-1 CASSQFDREGTGELFF TGCGCCAGCAGTCAATTCGACAGGGAAGGCACCGGGGAGCTGTTTTTT
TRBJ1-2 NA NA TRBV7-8 CASSPQSNYGYTF TGTGCCAGCAGCCCACAGTCTAACTATGGCTACACCTTC
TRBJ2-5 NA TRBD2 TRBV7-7 CASSLGLRGGDQETQYF TGTGCTAGCAGCTTAGGTTTACGCGGGGGTGATCAGGAGACCCAGTACTTC
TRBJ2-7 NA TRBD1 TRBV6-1 CASKGTGGLEQYF TGTGCCAGCAAAGGGACAGGGGGCCTCGAGCAGTACTTC
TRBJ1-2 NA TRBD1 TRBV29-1 CSGLRGRLGGYTF TGCAGCGGCCTCAGGGGGCGCTTAGGGGGCTACACCTTC
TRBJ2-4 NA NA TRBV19 CASSTTGSGGAKNIQYF TGTGCCAGTAGTACTACAGGGTCAGGAGGAGCCAAAAACATTCAGTACTTC
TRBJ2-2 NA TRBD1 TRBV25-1 CASSEGTGWTGELFF TGTGCCAGCAGTGAAGGGACAGGGTGGACCGGGGAGCTGTTTTTT
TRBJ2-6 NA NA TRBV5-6 CASSRQGTGANVLTF TGTGCCAGCAGCCGGCAGGGAACTGGGGCCAACGTCCTGACTTTC
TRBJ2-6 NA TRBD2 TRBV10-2 CASSETGTSYSGANVLTF TGCGCCAGCAGTGAGACGGGGACTAGCTACTCTGGGGCCAACGTCCTGACTTTC
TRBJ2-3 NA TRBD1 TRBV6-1 CASRGQVTDTQYF TGTGCCAGCCGAGGACAGGTCACAGATACGCAGTATTTT
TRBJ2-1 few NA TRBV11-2 CASSQRVSSYNEQFF TGTGCCAGCAGCCAGCGGGTTAGCTCCTACAATGAGCAGTTCTTC
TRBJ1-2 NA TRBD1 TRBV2 CASKNRDRVNYGYTF TGTGCCAGCAAAAACCGGGACAGGGTTAACTATGGCTACACCTTC
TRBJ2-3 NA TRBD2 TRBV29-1 CSVRGSGISTDTQYF TGCAGCGTTCGGGGTAGCGGGATTAGCACAGATACGCAGTATTTT
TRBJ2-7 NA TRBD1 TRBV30 CAWGTGIIYEQYF TGTGCCTGGGGGACAGGGATCATATACGAGCAGTACTTC
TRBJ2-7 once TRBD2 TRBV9 CASSAGLAGYEQYF TGTGCCAGCAGCGCGGGACTAGCGGGCTACGAGCAGTACTTC
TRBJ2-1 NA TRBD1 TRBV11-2 CASSFGDSGFNEQFF TGTGCCAGCAGCTTTGGGGACAGTGGATTCAATGAGCAGTTCTTC
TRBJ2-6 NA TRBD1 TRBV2 CASSGATGGRGANGLTF TGTGCCAGCAGTGGAGCAACAGGGGGCAGAGGGGCCAACGGCCTGACTTTC
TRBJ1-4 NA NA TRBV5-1 CASSILPGATNEKLFF TGCGCCAGCAGCATACTACCGGGGGCAACTAATGAAAAACTGTTTTTT
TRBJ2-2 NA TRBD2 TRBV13 CASSSLAGGNTGELFF TGTGCCAGCAGCTCCCTAGCGGGAGGGAACACCGGGGAGCTGTTTTTT
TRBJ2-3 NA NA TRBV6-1 CASADRKVTDTQYF TGTGCCAGCGCTGACAGGAAGGTCACAGATACGCAGTATTTT
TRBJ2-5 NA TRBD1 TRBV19 CASRTGGRQGTQYF TGTGCCAGTAGAACTGGCGGCAGACAGGGGACCCAGTACTTC
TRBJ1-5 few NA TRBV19 CATSLLGGRNQPQHF TGTGCCACCTCCCTTCTGGGGGGAAGGAATCAGCCCCAGCATTTT
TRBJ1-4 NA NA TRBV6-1 CASKIRSNEKLFF TGTGCCAGCAAAATTCGGAGCAATGAAAAACTGTTTTTT
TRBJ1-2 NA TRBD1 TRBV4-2 CASSQSGTGGSHGYTF TGTGCCAGCAGCCAAAGTGGGACAGGGGGATCTCATGGCTACACCTTC
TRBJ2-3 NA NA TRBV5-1 CASSFDKASTDTQYF TGCGCCAGCAGCTTTGACAAGGCTAGCACAGATACGCAGTATTTT
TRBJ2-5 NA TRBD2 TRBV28 CASSPLLAGVETQYF TGTGCCAGCAGTCCGTTGTTAGCGGGAGTAGAGACCCAGTACTTC
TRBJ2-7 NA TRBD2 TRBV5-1 CASSLTGTSGAYEQYF TGCGCCAGCAGCTTAACCGGGACTAGCGGGGCCTACGAGCAGTACTTC
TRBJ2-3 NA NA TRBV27 CASRALARTDTQYF TGTGCCAGCAGGGCCCTAGCTCGCACAGATACGCAGTATTTT
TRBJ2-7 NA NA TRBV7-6 CASSRLEDYEQYF TGTGCCAGCAGCCGCCTAGAGGATTACGAGCAGTACTTC
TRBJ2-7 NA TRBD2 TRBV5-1 CASSLTVGTRDEQYF TGCGCCAGCAGCTTGACAGTAGGGACTAGGGACGAGCAGTACTTC
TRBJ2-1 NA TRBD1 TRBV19 CASSPRDRNFNEQFF TGTGCCAGTAGTCCCCGGGACAGGAATTTCAATGAGCAGTTCTTC
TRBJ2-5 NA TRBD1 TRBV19 CASSVLTGTGGETQYF TGTGCCAGTAGTGTGCTTACGGGGACAGGGGGCGAGACCCAGTACTTC
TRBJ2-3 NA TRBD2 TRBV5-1 CASSSPSGRAKDTQYF TGCGCCAGCAGCTCGCCTAGCGGGAGGGCGAAGGATACGCAGTATTTT
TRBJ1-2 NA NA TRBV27 CASSSGSTVYGYTF TGTGCCAGCAGTTCAGGATCAACGGTATATGGCTACACCTTC
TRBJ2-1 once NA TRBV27 CASSPGNSEQFF TGTGCCAGCAGTCCAGGGAATAGTGAGCAGTTCTTC
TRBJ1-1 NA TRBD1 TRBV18 CASSPITLALGTGGVYTEAFF TGTGCCAGCTCACCGATAACCTTGGCCTTAGGGACAGGGGGCGTGTATACTGAAGCTTTCTTT
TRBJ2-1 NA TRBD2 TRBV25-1 CASTPGGRIGRSAFF TGTGCCAGCACTCCGGGGGGGCGGATCGGTCGTAGCGCGTTCTTC
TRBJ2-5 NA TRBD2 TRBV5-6 CASTRLAGGFVETQYF TGTGCCAGCACCAGACTAGCGGGAGGCTTTGTGGAGACCCAGTACTTC